This is a list of T cell receptor beta chains from one sample in a study of beta chain features in type 1 diabetes. Generated by immunoSEQ multiplex PCR, the TCRdb table keeps only in-frame clones and is missing some. The data show a few hundred thousand clones, with 16% seen just once and about 0.085% held by the top ten. Sequenced sample: naive CD4+ T cells from blood. These receptor sequences come from a man aged 25 to 45 with type 1 diabetes. Both conserved end residues are trimmed from each CDR3. Clone size is given for some rows only: seen once, a few or many times, or a class if the clone is expanded.

clone_size v_call cdr3_aa
few TRBV30 AWSAGTSGRAYNEQF
few TRBV9 ASSVAGSTETQY
. TRBV7-2 ASSAQKNEQF
few TRBV14 ASSQDWAGGFSYNEQF
. TRBV20-1 SAPTSYTQY
few TRBV25-1 ASNRQGAGHEQY
few TRBV29-1 SVGTGSAGEQF
. TRBV5-4 ASSLAQGPEKLF
few TRBV14 ASSQDLVHEQF
. TRBV5-4 ASSPFLRGGTGELF
few TRBV27 ASSFTRVNTEAF
few TRBV25-1 ASRGELRSTEAF
few TRBV30 AWRGTTGTFQY
. TRBV7-2 ASSFLMGQTQY
few TRBV5-4 ASSKGQGGYT
once TRBV15 ATSRDVEAQY
few TRBV7-9 ASSSASGTSTDTQY
few TRBV7-8 ASSPGTEEYNEQF
. TRBV10-3 AISEWGTGANVLT
. TRBV5-1 ASSLGQGTPNEQF
once TRBV15 ATSREGRLTEAF
few TRBV7-2 ASSLSGSSYEQY
. TRBV30 AWSRGFLYTQY
few TRBV4-1 ASSQTGQGDEKLF
few TRBV27 ASSFDRANYGYT
few TRBV29-1 SVGGHLTDTQY
few TRBV2 ASSYRGYEQF
once TRBV12-5 ASGTSNEQF
. TRBV29-1 SVRTGAAHEQY
. TRBV7-2 ASSSDRVGEKLF
. TRBV4-3 ASTGGSTEAF
. TRBV20-1 SASISYEQY
. TRBV11-3 ASTETSGNTGELF
few TRBV27 ASLPQFGSKETQY
few TRBV7-9 ASSFTGSEEKLF
few TRBV29-1 SVGEGTYEQY
. TRBV7-9 ASSFQMTVNTEAF
. TRBV7-3 ASSLIGQGFREQF
. TRBV11-2 ASSTRPGGEQF
. TRBV30 ACLGRNTEAF
few TRBV16 ASSQFRSTDTQY
. TRBV1 ANPEPIKNIQY
many TRBV23-1 ASSHCGF
few TRBV9 ASSVDSSFNYGYT
. TRBV7-9 ASSVQGVSTDTQY
. TRBV7-9 ASSLAVSGETQY
. TRBV2 ASSESGNEQF
. TRBV9 ASSPGLTENTQY
. TRBV4-2 ASSQDIGVAKNIQY
few TRBV15 ATSRSETQY
few TRBV28 ASSYGGTSYEQY
few TRBV28 ASSLQGYEKLF